This T cell receptor beta chain is drawn from a study of blood T cell repertoires in COVID-19. Study background: Whether acute or convalescent, the COVID-19 samples came from the United States, Italy and Spain. The cDNA or gDNA used as material had been derived from T cells, B-cell-depleted T cells, or PBMCs.

Germline-derived CDR1 and CDR2 are LNHNV and YYDKDF (reference sequence). V lost 5 bases to trimming and J lost 7 bases, with 20 bases between them. The CDR3 extends over 15 amino acids. In the source study's methods: For nucleated cells, counts were estimated from reference gene primer amplification. Assay: immunoSEQ multiplex PCR; the TCRdb copy retains only in-frame clones and omits some. V and J calls and clone size come straight from that table; D and trimming were deduced from the DNA. The data contain tens of thousands of clones, approximately 91% of them singletons. V usage is TRBV15 and J usage is TRBJ2-5; D unresolved. This sequence originates from a man aged 50 or older with acute or convalescent COVID-19. The sample consisted of peripheral blood. In DNA form, the CDR3 reads TGTGCCACCAGCTCATGGGCCCTTAGGTTCGGGACCCAGTACTTC. Encoded protein: CATSSWALRFGTQYF.